This is a list of T cell receptor beta chains from one sample in a study of radiotherapy plus CTLA-4 blockade in lung cancer. The assay was immunoSEQ multiplex PCR, and TCRdb's table has in-frame clones only and misses some. The table has about 120,000 clones, roughly 80% seen once. The input for sequencing was peripheral blood, taken from a patient treated with radiotherapy plus ipilimumab. The receptors originated from a human donor with non-small cell lung cancer who had a partial response to radiotherapy plus ipilimumab. The CDR3 runs from the conserved cysteine through the conserved F or W. Fields, in order: D gene, clone size, V gene, J gene, CDR3 DNA, CDR3 protein. D genes are given only for firm matches. The size entry is marked missing in some rows and otherwise reads once, few, many or a size class.

>TRBD1|-|TRBV6-1|TRBJ2-3
TGTGCCAGCAGTGAACGGGACAGGGGCACAGATACGCAGTATTTT
CASSERDRGTDTQYF
>-|-|TRBV28|TRBJ2-7
TGTGCCAGCAGTTTGTCCGCAGGCAACTCCTACGAGCAGTACTTC
CASSLSAGNSYEQYF
>TRBD1|-|TRBV18|TRBJ2-7
TGTGCCAGCTCACCGGCTCCGGGACAGGGTTACTTC
CASSPAPGQGYF
>-|-|TRBV7-2|TRBJ1-5
TGTGCCAGCAGCCCGGATCAGGGTGGGCGACAGCCCCAGCATTTT
CASSPDQGGRQPQHF
>TRBD2|-|TRBV28|TRBJ2-1
TGTGCCAGCAGTTTCTCTAGCGGGAGGGCCTTTTTCTACAATGAGCAGTTCTTC
CASSFSSGRAFFYNEQFF
>-|-|TRBV7-2|TRBJ2-7
TGTGCCAGCAGCTCCCAGGTAGGGGACACCTACGAGCAGTACTTC
CASSSQVGDTYEQYF
>-|-|TRBV7-8|TRBJ2-3
TGTGCCAGCAGCTTAATCGTAGCGAGAACAAATCTTCTGAGCACAGATACGCAGTATTTT
CASSLIVARTNLLSTDTQYF
>-|-|TRBV6-4|TRBJ2-1
TGTGCCAGCAGTGATTTAGCGGGACAGTCCAATGAGCAGTTCTTC
CASSDLAGQSNEQFF
>-|-|TRBV4-2|TRBJ2-1
TGTGCCAGCAGCCACGTCGCCGGGTCAGCCTACAATGAGCAGTTCTTC
CASSHVAGSAYNEQFF
>TRBD1|-|TRBV6-1|TRBJ2-7
TGTGCCAGCAGTGACCGGCCAACCGGGACAGGGAGGGTCGAGCAGTACTTC
CASSDRPTGTGRVEQYF
>-|few|TRBV10-3|TRBJ1-1
TGTGCCATCAGCTTTACAGGGACTGAAGCTTTCTTT
CAISFTGTEAFF
>TRBD2|-|TRBV5-1|TRBJ2-5
TGCGCCAGCAACCCCGGGACTAGCGGTTTGGAGACCCAGTACTTC
CASNPGTSGLETQYF
>TRBD2|few|TRBV6-5|TRBJ2-7
TGTGCCAGCAGGACAACTAGCGATGTTCCGGACGAGCAGTACTTC
CASRTTSDVPDEQYF
>TRBD1|-|TRBV5-6|TRBJ2-5
TGTGCCAGCAGACGCCGGGACAGGGGTGAGACCCAGTACTTC
CASRRRDRGETQYF
>TRBD1|once|TRBV28|TRBJ1-2
TGTGCCAGCAGCTCTCGCGGACAGGGGACCGTTTTCCCCTTC
CASSSRGQGTVFPF
>TRBD2|-|TRBV19|TRBJ2-5
TGTGCCAGTAGTCCCGGAACCGGGACTAGTGGAGAGACCCAGTACTTC
CASSPGTGTSGETQYF
>TRBD2|-|TRBV28|TRBJ2-7
TGTGCCAGCAGACCCGGGGGGACCTACGAGCAGTACTTC
CASRPGGTYEQYF
>TRBD1|-|TRBV18|TRBJ2-1
TGTGCCAGCTCACCACCGCCGGGGACAGCGAATGAGCAGTTCTTC
CASSPPPGTANEQFF
>TRBD1|once|TRBV5-1|TRBJ1-5
TGCGCCAGCAGCCCATCAGGCGGACAGGCTAATCAGCCCCAGCATTTT
CASSPSGGQANQPQHF
>TRBD2|-|TRBV7-6|TRBJ2-1
TGTGCCAGCAGCTTACGACTAGCGGGAGTACTAAATGAGCAGTTCTTC
CASSLRLAGVLNEQFF
>-|few|TRBV28|TRBJ2-7
TGTGCCAGCAGTCCACTTGACAGTCCCGACGAGCAGTACTTC
CASSPLDSPDEQYF
>-|-|TRBV7-9|TRBJ1-5
TGTGCCAGCCTATTCTCAGGTGGAGGTATTGGGAATCAGCCCCAGCATTTT
CASLFSGGGIGNQPQHF
>-|-|TRBV14|TRBJ2-1
TGTGCCAGCAGCCAGGGGGCCCCAGAAGGGTACAATGAGCAGTTCTTC
CASSQGAPEGYNEQFF
>-|-|TRBV2|TRBJ1-5
TGTGCCAGCAGTGGTGGAGCCGGGGTTAGCAATCAGCCCCAGCATTTT
CASSGGAGVSNQPQHF
>-|once|TRBV5-4|TRBJ1-1
TGTGCCAGCAGCGCTGGGGGCCCCTTAAACACTGAAGCTTTCTTT
CASSAGGPLNTEAFF
>-|-|TRBV6-4|TRBJ1-1
TGTGCCAGCAGTGTTGGCTGGAACACTGAAGCTTTCTTT
CASSVGWNTEAFF
>-|-|TRBV9|TRBJ1-1
TGTGCCAGCAGCGTGGCGACAAACGAAGCTTTCTTT
CASSVATNEAFF
>-|many|TRBV15|TRBJ1-2
TGTGCCACCAGCAGAGGCCGCTGGGGGGGAGTGAGGGGCTACACCTTC
CATSRGRWGGVRGYTF
>TRBD2|-|TRBV9|TRBJ2-1
TGTGCCAGCAGCGTAGGCGGGACTATCTACAATGAGCAGTTCTTC
CASSVGGTIYNEQFF
>-|-|TRBV4-2|TRBJ1-4
TGTGCCAGCAGCCCCCTCAGCGGGGTGGGTGAAAAACTGTTTTTT
CASSPLSGVGEKLFF
>TRBD1|-|TRBV4-2|TRBJ1-5
TGTGCCAGCAGCCAAGGGGACAGGGAAGGAGGGCAGCCCCAGCATTTT
CASSQGDREGGQPQHF
>-|-|TRBV6-6|TRBJ1-1
TGTGCCAGCAGTTACACACAGGGCACTGAAGCTTTCTTT
CASSYTQGTEAFF
>TRBD1|few|TRBV7-2|TRBJ1-5
TGTGCCAGCAGCTTACGAACAGGGGGAAATCAGCCCCAGCATTTT
CASSLRTGGNQPQHF
>TRBD1|few|TRBV7-8|TRBJ1-2
TGTGCCAGCAGCTTACAGGGGGAAGTCTATGGCTACACCTTC
CASSLQGEVYGYTF
>-|-|TRBV6-6|TRBJ2-3
TGTGCCAGCAGTTACTCCTCCTACACAGATACGCAGTATTTT
CASSYSSYTDTQYF
>-|once|TRBV6-1|TRBJ2-1
TGTGCCAGCAGTGTAGTAATGCGAACCTCCTACAATGAGCAGTTCTTC
CASSVVMRTSYNEQFF
>TRBD1|-|TRBV29-1|TRBJ2-5
TGCAGCGTAGCTACCGGGACAGTCCAAGAGACCCAGTACTTC
CSVATGTVQETQYF
>-|few|TRBV5-8|TRBJ2-1
TGTGCCAGCAGCTTGTACCTTCTTGTGAGGCTCAATGAGCAGTTCTTC
CASSLYLLVRLNEQFF
>-|-|TRBV6-1|TRBJ1-1
TGTGCCAGCAGTTTCGACAGGGAAGCTTTCTTT
CASSFDREAFF
>-|-|TRBV4-2|TRBJ2-5
TGTGCCAGCAGCCAAGCGGCCGGGACTTTCCAAGAGACCCAGTACTTC
CASSQAAGTFQETQYF
>TRBD1|-|TRBV6-1|TRBJ2-1
TGTGCCAGCAGTGCGGGACAGGGAACCTACAATGAGCAGTTCTTC
CASSAGQGTYNEQFF
>TRBD1|-|TRBV25-1|TRBJ2-1
TGTGCCAGCAGTGAAGTTGGTGTGACAGGGAGAGAGCAGTTCTTC
CASSEVGVTGREQFF
>TRBD1|-|TRBV6-1|TRBJ1-1
TGTGCCAGCCGCAAGTCGGGGACAGGGTCGGGATTAGCTTTCTTT
CASRKSGTGSGLAFF
>-|-|TRBV28|TRBJ1-2
TGTGCCAGCAGTTTTAGCGGCTGGGACTATGGCTACACCTTC
CASSFSGWDYGYTF
>-|-|TRBV5-1|TRBJ1-4
TGCGCCAGCAGCAAGGACTACCGAGAAAAACTGTTTTTT
CASSKDYREKLFF
>-|-|TRBV6-1|TRBJ2-7
TGTGCCAGCAGTGAAATTCCGGTCCTCTCCTACGAGCAGTACTTC
CASSEIPVLSYEQYF
>-|-|TRBV7-8|TRBJ1-1
TGTGCCAGCAGCTTAGAGCCGATAGTGCGGGGTTACACGAACACTGAAGCTTTCTTT
CASSLEPIVRGYTNTEAFF
>-|-|TRBV2|TRBJ2-1
TGTGCCAGCAGTAGAGGTGAGCAGTTCTTC
CASSRGEQFF
>TRBD1|-|TRBV28|TRBJ1-6
TGTGCCAGCAGTGGTGACAGGGGATATTCACCCCTCCACTTT
CASSGDRGYSPLHF
>TRBD1|-|TRBV10-3|TRBJ1-3
TGTGCCATCAGTGAACAGGGGGCTACCATCTCTGGAAACACCATATATTTT
CAISEQGATISGNTIYF